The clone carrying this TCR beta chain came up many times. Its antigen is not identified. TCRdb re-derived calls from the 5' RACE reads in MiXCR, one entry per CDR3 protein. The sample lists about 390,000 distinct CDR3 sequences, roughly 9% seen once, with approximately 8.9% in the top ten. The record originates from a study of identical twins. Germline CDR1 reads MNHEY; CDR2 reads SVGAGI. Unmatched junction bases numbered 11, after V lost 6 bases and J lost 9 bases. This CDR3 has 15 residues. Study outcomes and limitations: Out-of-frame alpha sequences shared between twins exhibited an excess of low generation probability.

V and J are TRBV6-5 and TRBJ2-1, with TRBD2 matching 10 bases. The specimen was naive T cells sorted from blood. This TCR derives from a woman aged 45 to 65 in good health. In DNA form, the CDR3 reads TGTGCCAGCAGCTTGCGTCTAGCGGGAGCTGGTGAGCAGTTCTTC. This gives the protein CASSLRLAGAGEQFF.